This T cell receptor (beta chain) appears in the sequencing data of a study of blood T cell repertoires in COVID-19. Study in general: Some COVID-19 samples were acute and others convalescent; all came from the United States, Italy and Spain.

In the study's own analysis: Amplification of reference gene primers provided the estimated nucleated cell counts. This table comes from immunoSEQ multiplex PCR, and its TCRdb copy is limited to in-frame clones, with some not included. The D gene and trimming were derived from the DNA, and the V and J assignments and clone size from that table. The sample holds over 130,000 clones; more than 75% are singletons and the top ten take roughly 2.3%. CDR3 length equals 14 residues. The material sequenced was peripheral blood. The chain carries TRBV21-1 and TRBJ2-2; TRBD1 is the table's D call, not checked against the DNA. TRBV21-1 has pseudogene status. This TCR derives from a man between 65 and 85 years old with acute or convalescent COVID-19. In DNA, the CDR3 is TGTGCCAACCCGACAGGGCCGAACACCGGGGAGCTGTTTTTT. It specifies CANPTGPNTGELFF.